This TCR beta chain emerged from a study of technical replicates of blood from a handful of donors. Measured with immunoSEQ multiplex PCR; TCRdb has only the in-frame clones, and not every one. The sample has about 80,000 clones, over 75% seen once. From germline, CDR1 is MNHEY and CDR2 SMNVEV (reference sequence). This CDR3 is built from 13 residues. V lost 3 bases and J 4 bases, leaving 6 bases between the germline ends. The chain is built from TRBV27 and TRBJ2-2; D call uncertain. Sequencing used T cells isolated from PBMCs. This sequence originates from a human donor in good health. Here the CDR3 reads CASSFTRTGELFF. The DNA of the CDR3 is TGTGCCAGCAGTTTTACACGCACCGGGGAGCTGTTTTTT.